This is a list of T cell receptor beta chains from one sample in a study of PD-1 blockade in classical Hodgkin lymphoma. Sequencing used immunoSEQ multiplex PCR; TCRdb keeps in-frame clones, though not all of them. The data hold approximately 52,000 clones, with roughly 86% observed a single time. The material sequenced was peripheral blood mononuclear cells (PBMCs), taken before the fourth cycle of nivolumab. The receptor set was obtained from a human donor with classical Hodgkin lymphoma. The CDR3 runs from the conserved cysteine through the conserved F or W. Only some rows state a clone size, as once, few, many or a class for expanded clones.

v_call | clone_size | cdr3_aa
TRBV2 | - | CASSETRGRGGNTIYF
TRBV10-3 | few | CAIGGRSSYNSPLHF
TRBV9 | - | CASSVGWRESTDTQYF
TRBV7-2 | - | CASSLRGGLALDPGELFF
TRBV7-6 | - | CASSPGTDYEQYF
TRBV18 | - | CASSPRGWGQETQYF
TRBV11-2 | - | CASSLSETQYF
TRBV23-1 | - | CASTPGHYGYTF
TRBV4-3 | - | CASSQGDRGNSPLHF
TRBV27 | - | CASSYIAGGEQFF
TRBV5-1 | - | CASSPRTGLSLVTGELFF
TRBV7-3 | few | CASSPTGFGNTIYF
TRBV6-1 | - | CASSEDRQIGNTIYF
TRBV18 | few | CASRDREGGYTF
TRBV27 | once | CASSVSVGEKLFF
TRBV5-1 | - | CASSWGQGFSYNEQFF
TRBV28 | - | CASLGGDRRDTQYF
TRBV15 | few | CATSSFRTSGGYNEQFF
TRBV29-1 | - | CSAGLAGDVQYF
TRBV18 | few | CASSPDRSVQPQHF
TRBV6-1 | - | CASSGPYDSTDTQYF
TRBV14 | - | CASSLRRSLAGTNEQFF
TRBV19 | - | CASERQGGNIQYF